Listed below are T cell receptor beta chains from one sample, sequenced in a study of blood T cell repertoires in COVID-19. Profiling relied on immunoSEQ multiplex PCR, and the TCRdb table lists in-frame clones only, not all of them. The profile shows about 190,000 clones, roughly 80% of them singletons. The material sequenced was peripheral blood. These receptors were obtained from a woman aged 50 to 65 with acute or convalescent COVID-19. Each CDR3 is given with its conserved first and last residue. The order of the fields is V gene, clone size, D gene, CDR3 length, J gene, CDR3 DNA, CDR3 protein. D genes are given only for firm matches. Some rows have no size entry. The others give once, few or many, or a class for an expanded clone.

TRBV19	-	-	13	TRBJ2-7	TGTGCCAGTAGTCAAACCTACAGGGTCGAGCAGTACTTC	CASSQTYRVEQYF
TRBV6-5	-	-	14	TRBJ2-4	TGTGCCAGCGTGGGACAAGGAGCCAAAAACATTCAGTACTTC	CASVGQGAKNIQYF
TRBV27	-	-	16	TRBJ1-6	TGTGCCAGCAGTACCGGGACATCCTGGGGGAATTCACCCCTCCACTTT	CASSTGTSWGNSPLHF
TRBV6-5	-	TRBD1	15	TRBJ1-1	TGTGCCAGCAGTTTCACTACAGGGGGCTGGACTGAAGCTTTCTTT	CASSFTTGGWTEAFF
TRBV6-5	-	-	15	TRBJ1-5	TGTGCCAGCACCCCGTTTAGGGGCGGATATCAGCCCCAGCATTTT	CASTPFRGGYQPQHF
TRBV6-5	-	-	12	TRBJ2-3	TGTGCCAGCAGTTCCTATTTAAATACGCAGTATTTT	CASSSYLNTQYF
TRBV30	-	-	17	TRBJ1-6	TGTGCCTGGAGTTATCAAAAGGAGGGCTTAGAAGGTTCACCCCTCCACTTT	CAWSYQKEGLEGSPLHF
TRBV7-9	-	TRBD1	16	TRBJ2-3	TGTGCCAGCAGCCCGTCGGGACAGGGAACCACAGATACGCAGTATTTT	CASSPSGQGTTDTQYF
TRBV18	-	-	14	TRBJ2-6	TGTGCCAGCTCACCAGAACATTGGGCCAACGTCCTGACTTTC	CASSPEHWANVLTF
TRBV11-2	-	-	14	TRBJ1-1	TGTGCCAGCAGCTTAGGCCAGTCGAACACTGAAGCTTTCTTT	CASSLGQSNTEAFF
TRBV10-3	-	-	13	TRBJ2-7	TGTGCCATCAGTGAGTCGGAGGCCTACGAGCAGTACTTC	CAISESEAYEQYF
TRBV14	-	-	14	TRBJ1-2	TGTGCCAGCAGCCAAATGGGGGGTCTCTATGGCTACACCTTC	CASSQMGGLYGYTF
TRBV5-3	-	-	16	TRBJ2-7	TGTGCCAGAAGTCTTACCACAGGGAAAGGGGGATACGAGCAGTACTTC	CARSLTTGKGGYEQYF
TRBV6-2/TRBV6-3	-	TRBD1	14	TRBJ1-2	TGTGCCAGCAGCGGGACAGGGAGGAACTATGGCTACACCTTC	CASSGTGRNYGYTF
TRBV7-2	-	TRBD1	14	TRBJ2-1	TGTGCCAGCAGGACGGGACAGGTTAAAAATGAGCAGTTCTTC	CASRTGQVKNEQFF
TRBV5-5	-	TRBD2	16	TRBJ2-1	TGTGCCAGCAGCTTGCCCCGGACTAGCGACTACAATGAGCAGTTCTTC	CASSLPRTSDYNEQFF
TRBV6-5	-	-	11	TRBJ1-3	TGTGCCAGCCGACAAGGGGACACCATATATTTT	CASRQGDTIYF
TRBV10-1	-	-	15	TRBJ2-3	TGCGCCAGCGGGGGACACTACCTAGCCCCAGATACGCAGTATTTT	CASGGHYLAPDTQYF
TRBV11-2	few	-	11	TRBJ2-7	TGTGCCAGCAGCCCCGCGGAAGAGCAGTACTTC	CASSPAEEQYF
TRBV3-1/TRBV3-2	once	-	16	TRBJ1-6	TGTGCCAGCAGCCTGGTATTGGGGCGTCATAATTCACCCCTCCACTTT	CASSLVLGRHNSPLHF
TRBV23-1	-	-	18	TRBJ2-1	TGCGCCAGCAGTCAATCACCCAACACAGGGGAGGACTACAATGAGCAGTTCTTC	CASSQSPNTGEDYNEQFF
TRBV20-1	few	TRBD1	11	TRBJ2-7	TGCAGTGCTAGCCACCGGGACAGGGGGAACTTC	CSASHRDRGNF
TRBV19	-	TRBD1	12	TRBJ1-5	TGTGCCAGTAGTAGACAGGGCCAGCCCCAGCATTTT	CASSRQGQPQHF
TRBV5-1	-	TRBD2	14	TRBJ2-1	TGCGCCAGCAGCGCTAGCGGGGGATACAATGAGCAGTTCTTC	CASSASGGYNEQFF
TRBV24-1	-	TRBD1	15	TRBJ2-3	TGTGCCACCAGTGAGCGGACAGGGAGCACAGATACGCAGTATTTT	CATSERTGSTDTQYF
TRBV5-1	few	-	13	TRBJ2-7	TGCGCCAGCAGCTTGAACAGTGGTTACGAGCAGTACTTC	CASSLNSGYEQYF
TRBV10-3	-	TRBD2	15	TRBJ2-1	TGTGCCATCAGGGGGGGGACTGAGTCCTACAATGAGCAGTTCTTC	CAIRGGTESYNEQFF
TRBV19	-	TRBD1	14	TRBJ2-1	TGTGCCAGTAGTTTAGGGGGCCGCTACAATGAGCAGTTCTTC	CASSLGGRYNEQFF
TRBV18	-	-	14	TRBJ1-1	TGTGCCAGCTCCCCTCAGGTGAGGGAATCTGAAGCTTTCTTT	CASSPQVRESEAFF
TRBV4-3	-	-	17	TRBJ2-3	TGCGCCAGCAGCCTTCTCGGGTATGGGGCAGGCGCAGATACGCAGTATTTT	CASSLLGYGAGADTQYF
TRBV5-1	-	TRBD1	14	TRBJ1-1	TGCGCCAGCAGCCCCTGGACAGGTAACACTGAAGCTTTCTTT	CASSPWTGNTEAFF
TRBV27	once	TRBD2	13	TRBJ2-7	TGTGCCAGCAGTTTAGGGGGGGACTTCGGGCAGTACTTC	CASSLGGDFGQYF
TRBV10-3	-	-	16	TRBJ1-2	TGTGCCACCCAAAGTCTCCAGTCCAATCGCCCGAGGGGCTACACCTTC	CATQSLQSNRPRGYTF
TRBV19	-	TRBD2	19	TRBJ2-6	TGTGCCAGTAGTATGTCTAGCGGGGGGTCCTACTCTGGGGCCAACGTCCTGACTTTC	CASSMSSGGSYSGANVLTF
TRBV18	-	-	12	TRBJ2-7	TGTGCCAGCTCACCTAACTCCTACGAGCAGTACTTC	CASSPNSYEQYF
TRBV5-6	-	TRBD1	15	TRBJ2-2	TGTGCCAGCAGCTTCGGGACAGGGAACACCGGGGAGCTGTTTTTT	CASSFGTGNTGELFF
TRBV20-1	-	TRBD1	14	TRBJ2-2	TGCAGTGCGAGTCAGGGGGCGAACACCGGGGAGCTGTTTTTT	CSASQGANTGELFF
TRBV6-5	-	TRBD2	15	TRBJ2-3	TGTGCCAGCACGCGACTAGCGGGTGGGGCAGATACGCAGTATTTT	CASTRLAGGADTQYF
TRBV11-2	-	-	17	TRBJ2-4	TGTGCCAGCAGCTTAGCCCCCGGGCCCGGGGGCAAAAACATTCAGTACTTC	CASSLAPGPGGKNIQYF
TRBV9	-	-	14	TRBJ1-1	TGTGCCAGCAGCCCCGGGACAAGGAACACTGAAGCTTTCTTT	CASSPGTRNTEAFF
TRBV5-1	-	TRBD1	15	TRBJ2-7	TGCGCCAGCAGCATCGCCTGGACAGGGTCCTACGAGCAGTACTTC	CASSIAWTGSYEQYF
TRBV7-2	-	-	16	TRBJ1-2	TGTGCCAGCAGCTCCTTTGGGGCTATAGGGGGAGACGGCTACACCTTC	CASSSFGAIGGDGYTF
TRBV18	-	TRBD2	15	TRBJ2-7	TGTGCCAGCTCATTAAGACTAGCGGGAGCCATCGAGCAGTACTTC	CASSLRLAGAIEQYF
TRBV4-1	once	-	15	TRBJ1-4	TGCGCCAGCAGCCAAGATGGTTTGTTCGGTGAAAAACTGTTTTTT	CASSQDGLFGEKLFF
TRBV28	-	TRBD1	12	TRBJ2-7	TGTGCCAGCAGTCCAGGGGGCTACGAGCAGTACTTC	CASSPGGYEQYF
TRBV6-5	-	TRBD1	14	TRBJ2-7	TGTGCCAGCTGGGGCGTGCAGGGGGCCTACGAGCAGTACTTC	CASWGVQGAYEQYF
TRBV5-5	-	-	15	TRBJ2-3	TGTGCCAGCAGCTCAGGCCCGGGAGCCACAGATACGCAGTATTTT	CASSSGPGATDTQYF
TRBV6-7	-	TRBD2	18	TRBJ2-3	TGTGCCAGCAGTTACCCCTGGCCTCCAGCGGGGGGGGGAGATACGCAGTATTTT	CASSYPWPPAGGGDTQYF
TRBV7-2	-	TRBD2	13	TRBJ2-7	TGTGCCAGCAGCCCTCTTCCCTCTGCGGGAGGGTACTTC	CASSPLPSAGGYF
TRBV6-5	-	-	14	TRBJ1-3	TGTGCCAGCAAACAGGGAGCGAGCGGAAACACCATATATTTT	CASKQGASGNTIYF
TRBV29-1	-	TRBD1	17	TRBJ1-3	TGCAGCGTTGTACTCGGACAGGAACAAGACTCTGGAAACACCATATATTTT	CSVVLGQEQDSGNTIYF
TRBV3-1/TRBV3-2	-	-	13	TRBJ2-3	TGTGCCAGCAGCCAAGATTCGACAGATACGCAGTATTTT	CASSQDSTDTQYF